This entry concerns a single T cell receptor beta chain. This record belongs to a study of T cell responses to AZD1222 COVID-19 vaccine. Profiled with immunoSEQ multiplex PCR; TCRdb holds only in-frame clones, not every one. The sample includes about 120,000 clones, roughly 84% seen only once; the top ten take under 20%. CDR3 length: 13 amino acids. CDR1 is MNHEY and CDR2 is SVGAGI in the germline V gene. Trimming took 6 bases from V and 12 from J; bases not matched to a gene: 10. The sequence was obtained from an adult who received the AZD1222 COVID-19 vaccine. Source: peripheral blood, taken 28 days after the second AZD1222 dose. The chain carries TRBV6-5 and TRBJ2-1; 8 nucleotides align to TRBD1. The CDR3 DNA reads TGTGCCAGCAGCTTGGACAGGGTAGCTCGGCAGTTCTTC. Protein product: CASSLDRVARQFF.